This T cell receptor (beta chain) is from a study of T cell changes during pregnancy in multiple sclerosis. Germline V gives CDR1 MNHEY, CDR2 SVGAGI. The CDR3 extends over 15 amino acids. V lost 0 bases and J lost 6, with 12 bases in between. The table came from immunoSEQ multiplex PCR; TCRdb's copy has only in-frame clones and leaves some out. The sample shows under 85,000 clones, around 91% of them seen only once. Specimen: peripheral blood, collected in the third trimester of pregnancy. This chain links TRBV6-5 with TRBJ1-5; no clear D. This sequence originates from a female donor in good health, enrolled as a control in a pregnancy study. In DNA form, the CDR3 reads TGTGCCAGCAGTTACTCGACACAGCGGGGTCAGCCCCAGCATTTT. It is translated as CASSYSTQRGQPQHF.